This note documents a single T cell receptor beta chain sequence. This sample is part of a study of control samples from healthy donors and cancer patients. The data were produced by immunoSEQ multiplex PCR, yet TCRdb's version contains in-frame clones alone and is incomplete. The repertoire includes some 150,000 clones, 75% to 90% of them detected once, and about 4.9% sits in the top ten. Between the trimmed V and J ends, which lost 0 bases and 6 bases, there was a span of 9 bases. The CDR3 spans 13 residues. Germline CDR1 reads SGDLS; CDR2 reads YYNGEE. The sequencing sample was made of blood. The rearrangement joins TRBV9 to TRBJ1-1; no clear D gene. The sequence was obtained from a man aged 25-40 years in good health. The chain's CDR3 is CASSVGVGSEAFF. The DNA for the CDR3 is TGTGCCAGCAGCGTAGGGGTTGGGTCTGAAGCTTTCTTT.